The T cell receptor (beta chain) under discussion was sequenced for a study of blood T cell repertoires in COVID-19. This CDR3 spans 15 amino acids. Germline CDR1 and CDR2: SGHNT and YYREEE (reference sequence). Trimming stripped 3 bases from V and 0 bases from J, with 9 bases between. Assay: immunoSEQ multiplex PCR; the TCRdb copy retains only in-frame clones and omits some. Of 65,000 to 80,000 clones in the sample, around nine tenths are singletons; the top ten hold roughly 9.7%. The receptor was derived from a human donor in a cohort sampled during active COVID-19. The source material was peripheral blood. The rearrangement links TRBV5-4 to TRBJ1-4; D not certain. The CDR3 spells CASSSRGTTNEKLFF. The CDR3 DNA sequence: TGTGCCAGCAGCTCCCGGGGAACAACTAATGAAAAACTGTTTTTT.